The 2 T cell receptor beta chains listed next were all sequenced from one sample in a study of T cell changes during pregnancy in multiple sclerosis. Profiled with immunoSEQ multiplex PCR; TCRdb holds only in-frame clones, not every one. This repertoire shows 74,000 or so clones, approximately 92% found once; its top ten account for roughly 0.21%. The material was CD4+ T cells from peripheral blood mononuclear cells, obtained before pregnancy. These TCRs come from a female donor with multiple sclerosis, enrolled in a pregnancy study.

The CDR3 loop is CASGTGGQENEAFF. The CDR3 nucleotides read TGCGCCAGCGGAACAGGGGGCCAGGAAAATGAAGCTTTCTTT. This chain uses TRBV5-1 with TRBJ1-1, with 9 nucleotides matching TRBD1. This CDR3 spans 14 amino acids. In germline, CDR1 is SGHRS, CDR2 YFSETQ. With 7 bases clipped from V and 7 bases from J, the junction kept 11 bases outside the gene matches.

The CDR3 coding sequence is TGCGCCAGCAGCCTCGGACAGGGTCAGGGAGGCTACACCTTC. It codes for CASSLGQGQGGYTF. V is TRBV5-1 and J is TRBJ1-2; 8 bases agree with TRBD1. The ends lost 4 bases at V and 8 bases at J; junction bases unmatched: 10. CDR1 SGHRS and CDR2 YFSETQ come from the germline V gene. The length of the CDR3 is 14 residues.